These 21 T cell receptor beta chains came from one sample sequenced in a study of shared clonotypes between healthy human individuals. Data came from immunoSEQ multiplex PCR; TCRdb stores just in-frame clones and leaves some out. The sample yields about 510,000 clones, more than 65% seen once. Material: PBMCs. These TCRs come from a woman in her thirties or forties in good health. Some clones in this sample may be carry-over from other donors' samples.

The V and J genes are TRBV28 and TRBJ2-7; a weak D match, TRBD2 (5 bases). Trimming shortened V by 7 bases and J by 6 bases, and 13 bases separated the two germline ends. There are 12 residues in the CDR3. Germline values: CDR1 MDHEN, CDR2 SYDVKM. The CDR3: CASTLRSGEQYF. In nucleotides, the CDR3 is TGTGCCAGCACCCTTAGGAGCGGCGAGCAGTACTTC.

The chain uses TRBV4-1 and TRBJ1-5; D unresolved. Germline CDR1 reads MGHRA; CDR2 reads YSYEKL. The CDR3 loop spans 12 amino acids. Trimming pared 1 base from V and 4 bases from J, leaving 2 bases between. The CDR3 protein is CASSQGNQPQHF. For the CDR3, the DNA is TGCGCCAGCAGCCAAGGGAATCAGCCCCAGCATTTT.

The chain joins TRBV7-3 to TRBJ2-1, with 7 bases matching TRBD2. V dropped 4 bases and J dropped 0; count of bases not matched to a gene: 6. Germline lookup yields CDR1 SGHTA and CDR2 FQGTGA. This CDR3 is 16 amino acids long. The CDR3 bases are TGTGCCAGCAGCTCCCATGGCGGGGGCTCCTACAATGAGCAGTTCTTC. This codes for CASSSHGGGSYNEQFF.

This CDR3 is CAWSPGPDTIYF. CDR3 coding DNA: TGTGCCTGGAGTCCCGGTCCAGACACCATATATTTT. This chain joins TRBV30 and TRBJ1-3, with D unresolved. The CDR3 length is 12 residues. Germline CDR1 GTSNPN, CDR2 SVGIG (reference sequence). Trimming stripped 2 bases from V and 8 bases from J, with 10 bases between.

CDR3: CASSLVFGNQETQYF. The CDR3 nucleotides are TGTGCCAGCAGCTTGGTCTTCGGAAACCAAGAGACCCAGTACTTC. This sequence joins TRBV5-6 and TRBJ2-5; D not certain. Trimming cost V 0 bases and J 0 bases, with 9 bases left between them. CDR1 is SGHDT and CDR2 is YYEEEE in the germline V gene. The length of the CDR3 is 15 residues.

The V gene is TRBV7-9, the J gene TRBJ1-4; D possibly corresponds to TRBD1 (6 bases). Looked up from germline, CDR1 is SEHNR and CDR2 is FQNEAQ (reference sequence). Between the trimmed V and J ends, which lost 3 bases and 10 bases, there was a span of 15 bases. The CDR3 contains 14 residues. CDR3 loop: CASSLSQGGGKLFF. For the CDR3, the DNA is TGTGCCAGCAGCTTGTCACAGGGTGGTGGAAAACTGTTTTTT.

The chain combines TRBV5-1 with TRBJ2-3, with unresolved D. CDR3 length equals 12 residues. V gave up 2 bases and J gave up 4 bases, with 5 bases separating them. Germline V gene lookup returns CDR1 SGHRS and CDR2 YFSETQ. CDR3 DNA sequence: TGCGCCAGCAGCTTAAGGGCAGATACGCAGTATTTT. Amino acid sequence: CASSLRADTQYF.

The chain couples TRBV28 to TRBJ2-7; 11 bases map to TRBD2. Per germline, CDR1 MDHEN and CDR2 SYDVKM. The CDR3 is 16 amino acids. V lost 6 bases and J lost 0; bases outside the gene matches: 7. CDR3 coding DNA: TGTGCCAGCAGCCTGAGACTAGCGGGGAGCTCCTACGAGCAGTACTTC. Translating gives CASSLRLAGSSYEQYF.

This clone has just a few counts. Here the CDR3 reads CASSLRDGPSGANVLTF. DNA for the CDR3: TGTGCCAGCTCACTCCGGGACGGACCCTCTGGGGCCAACGTCCTGACTTTC. J is TRBJ2-6 and V is TRBV18; TRBD1 or TRBD2 may be the D gene (5 bases each). V shed 4 bases and J shed 0 bases, with 13 bases lying between them. CDR1 is KGHSH and CDR2 is LQKENI in the germline V gene. This CDR3 spans 17 amino acids.

Written as DNA, the CDR3 is TGTGCCAGCAGCCTCCGGGGAGGGCAAACCTCCTACGAGCAGTACTTC. Its translation is CASSLRGGQTSYEQYF. V is TRBV9 and J is TRBJ2-7; 7 bases map to TRBD2. The V segment lost 4 bases and the J segment 0 bases; nucleotides outside the gene matches: 10. Germline CDR1 reads SGDLS; CDR2 reads YYNGEE. CDR3 length: 16 residues.

This clone was picked up one time. This chain links TRBV19 with TRBJ2-5, with 8 bases that match TRBD1. V lost 4 bases and J lost 5; bases outside the gene matches: 9. The CDR3 is made up of 15 amino acids. Germline CDR1 is LNHDA and CDR2 is SQIVND (reference sequence). CDR3: CASSTFSGGAETQYF. The CDR3, as DNA: TGTGCCAGTAGTACTTTCTCAGGGGGCGCGGAGACCCAGTACTTC.

This clone was observed a few times. The chain couples TRBV27 to TRBJ1-1; D unresolved. Per the germline V gene, CDR1 is MNHEY and CDR2 is SMNVEV (reference sequence). V was pared by 3 bases and J by 14 bases, with 19 bases between. The CDR3 extends over 13 amino acids. CDR3 sequence: CASSFRAGVTTFF. The CDR3 bases are TGTGCCAGCAGTTTCCGGGCCGGGGTTACGACCTTCTTT.

The rearrangement joins TRBV7-2 to TRBJ1-1; TRBD1 is a possible D gene (5 bases). Trimming cost V 2 bases and J 1 base, with 11 bases left between them. The germline CDR1 and CDR2 sequences are SGHTA and FQGNSA. This CDR3 region has 15 residues. CDR3 in DNA: TGTGCCAGCAGCTTATCGGGACCCCGGAACACTGAAGCTTTCTTT. Its translation: CASSLSGPRNTEAFF.

The CDR3 reads CSVEDGARYTEAFF. The CDR3 region has the DNA TGCAGCGTTGAAGATGGGGCTAGGTACACTGAAGCTTTCTTT. The chain is built from TRBV29-1 and TRBJ1-1, with a tentative D call TRBD1 (5 bases). Germline-derived CDR1 and CDR2 are SQVTM and ANQGSEA. The CDR3 sequence is 14 residues long. Trimming cost V 0 bases and J 3 bases, with 11 bases left between them.

V gene TRBV7-9 combines with J gene TRBJ2-7, with TRBD1 as a possible D gene (5 bases). There are 12 residues in the CDR3. V was pared by 5 bases and J by 6 bases, with 11 bases between. Germline lookup yields CDR1 SEHNR and CDR2 FQNEAQ (reference sequence). The CDR3 DNA reads as TGTGCCAGCAGCCTACAAGGGGCCGAGCAGTACTTC. Translation gives CASSLQGAEQYF.

Only a few counts were recorded for this clone. This chain links TRBV7-2 with TRBJ1-5, with a possible D match to TRBD1 (6 bases). This CDR3 spans 16 amino acids. V was clipped by 1 base and J by 4 bases, with 14 bases between them. Germline CDR1 is SGHTA and CDR2 is FQGNSA. The CDR3 region has the DNA TGTGCCAGCAGCTTAGGAGAGTACAGGGTGAATCAGCCCCAGCATTTT. It translates to CASSLGEYRVNQPQHF.

The chain uses TRBV18 and TRBJ2-5; 9 positions agree with TRBD2. Per the germline V gene, CDR1 is KGHSH and CDR2 is LQKENI. The CDR3 has 17 amino acids. V trimming: 2 bases; J trimming: 1 base; junction bases outside the gene matches: 8. The CDR3, as DNA: TGTGCCAGCTCACCAGGCCTAGCGGGGATACTCCAAGAGACCCAGTACTTC. Its protein product is CASSPGLAGILQETQYF. Supplemented by reference TRBV18 and TRBJ2-5, the full variable domain reads NAGVMQNPRHLVRRRGQEARLRCSPMKGHSHVYWYRQLPEEGLKFMVYLQKENIIDESGMPKERFSAEFPKEGPSILRIQQVVRGDSAAYFCASSPGLAGILQETQYFGPGTRLLVL.

This chain links TRBV27 with TRBJ1-6; D perhaps matches TRBD1 (5 bases). There are 14 residues in the CDR3. Deletions cut 6 bases from V and 8 bases from J, with 14 bases between. Germline assignment: CDR1 MNHEY and CDR2 SMNVEV (reference sequence). CDR3 coding DNA: TGTGCCAGCAGCTTGGCGGGGACTTATTCACCCCTCCACTTT. This translates into CASSLAGTYSPLHF.

The rearrangement uses TRBV15 and TRBJ2-7; TRBD1 aligns across 10 bases. CDR1 is LNHNV and CDR2 is YYDKDF in the germline V gene (reference sequence). The CDR3 has 16 amino acids. V shed 0 bases, J shed 4 bases, and the junction held 6 bases outside the gene matches. The chain's CDR3 is CATSRDQGTGVYEQYF. CDR3 in DNA: TGTGCCACCAGCAGAGATCAAGGGACAGGGGTTTACGAGCAGTACTTC.

The chain carries TRBV15 and TRBJ2-7; D may be TRBD2 (5 bases). The CDR3 spans 14 residues. The germline V and J ends were trimmed by 3 bases and 0 bases, with 9 bases remaining between them. Germline V lookup: CDR1 LNHNV, CDR2 YYDKDF (reference sequence). As DNA, the CDR3 is TGTGCCACCAGCAGGGACTCCTTCTCCTACGAGCAGTACTTC. Residues: CATSRDSFSYEQYF.

CDR3 sequence (DNA): TGTGCCAGCAGTTACGGCCCTTTGGGGAGGGGAGAGACCCAGTACTTC. Translated: CASSYGPLGRGETQYF. V is TRBV6-6 and J is TRBJ2-5; 7 nucleotides line up with TRBD2. V lost 2 bases and J lost 4; bases outside the gene matches: 10. Germline V gives CDR1 MNHNY, CDR2 SVGAGI (reference sequence). CDR3 length equals 16 residues.